These T cell receptor beta chains were read from a single sample in a study of molecular identifiers for immune sequencing clone quantification. TCRdb reprocessed the PCR reads via MiXCR and lists one record per CDR3 protein. The profile covers under 350,000 distinct CDR3 sequences, with 24% appearing a single time and 0.65% to 0.75% taken by the ten largest. Specimen: naive CD8+ T cells from blood, with Jurkat cell RNA spiked in. All receptors come from a human donor in good health. Some libraries in this study had Jurkat cell RNA spiked in. The conserved cysteine and the conserved F or W are not part of the CDR3 here.

TRBJ1-4,TRBV7-9,ASSSIGSSNEKLF
TRBJ2-2,TRBV7-9,ASSPGPANTGELF
TRBJ2-2,TRBV9,ASRGGSGELF
TRBJ2-5,TRBV10-1,ASSELAGEQETQY
TRBJ2-7,TRBV24-1,ATGTGYEQY
TRBJ2-3,TRBV19,ASNTGYASTDTQY
TRBJ2-3,TRBV11-2,ASSFGGSSTDTQY
TRBJ2-1,TRBV15,ATSRADRGEQF
TRBJ1-1,TRBV11-2,ASSSITEDVNTEAF
TRBJ2-3,TRBV27,ASSQVGSTATQY
TRBJ2-3,TRBV12-3/TRBV12-4,ASSEYLATDTQY
TRBJ2-4,TRBV6-2/TRBV6-3,ASRRQGILAKNIQY
TRBJ2-1,TRBV4-3,ASSQDRTGLPYNEQF
TRBJ2-2,TRBV7-9,ASSPPYTGELF
TRBJ2-7,TRBV7-9,ASSLVARGRAFHEQY
TRBJ2-1,TRBV7-9,ASSPRTSPYNEQF
TRBJ1-1,TRBV4-3,ASSQGQSGTPGAF
TRBJ2-1,TRBV6-5,ASNGEGASFNERF
TRBJ2-7,TRBV19,ASSIGGGNYEQY
TRBJ2-7,TRBV3-1,ASSQSGTKSSYEQY
TRBJ2-1,TRBV6-6,ASINWADEQF
TRBJ2-7,TRBV7-2,ASSFDRGAGYEQY
TRBJ1-1,TRBV4-1,ASSQPPFRDTEAF
TRBJ2-1,TRBV11-2,ASSRGLAGGLLYNEQF
TRBJ2-1,TRBV23-1,ASGQQGANEQF
TRBJ2-5,TRBV27,ASSLWAGNQETQY
TRBJ1-1,TRBV9,ASSANPQGSRSTEAF
TRBJ1-4,TRBV7-9,AGSLGQGSNEKLF
TRBJ2-7,TRBV6-2/TRBV6-3,ASSPGSLDYEQY
TRBJ2-3,TRBV4-3,ASSQDPSGASTDTQY
TRBJ1-5,TRBV6-2/TRBV6-3,ASSYSRGGGQPQH
TRBJ1-1,TRBV28,ASTQDEAGSWAEAF
TRBJ2-7,TRBV6-6,ASSYGQGVFYEQY
TRBJ1-5,TRBV29-1,SVFRGRQPQH
TRBJ2-2,TRBV19,ASRTSGGLSTGELF
TRBJ1-1,TRBV28,ASTLREGIRMNTEAF
TRBJ2-3,TRBV7-9,ASSPPSGGSWDTQY
TRBJ2-7,TRBV7-9,ASGLGGYEQY
TRBJ2-1,TRBV11-2,ASREAPGLLYNEQF
TRBJ1-1,TRBV25-1,ASSDAGGVTEAF
TRBJ2-3,TRBV7-9,ASSTSGRSTDTQY
TRBJ2-3,TRBV24-1,ATSDPTSGDTQY
TRBJ2-1,TRBV20-1,SARGLAGVVDNEQF
TRBJ2-1,TRBV14,ASSQALAGEQF
TRBJ2-7,TRBV27,ASSLSPGYYEQY
TRBJ2-5,TRBV4-1,ASSQDPSRRETQY
TRBJ2-3,TRBV18,ASSPPNRIADTQY